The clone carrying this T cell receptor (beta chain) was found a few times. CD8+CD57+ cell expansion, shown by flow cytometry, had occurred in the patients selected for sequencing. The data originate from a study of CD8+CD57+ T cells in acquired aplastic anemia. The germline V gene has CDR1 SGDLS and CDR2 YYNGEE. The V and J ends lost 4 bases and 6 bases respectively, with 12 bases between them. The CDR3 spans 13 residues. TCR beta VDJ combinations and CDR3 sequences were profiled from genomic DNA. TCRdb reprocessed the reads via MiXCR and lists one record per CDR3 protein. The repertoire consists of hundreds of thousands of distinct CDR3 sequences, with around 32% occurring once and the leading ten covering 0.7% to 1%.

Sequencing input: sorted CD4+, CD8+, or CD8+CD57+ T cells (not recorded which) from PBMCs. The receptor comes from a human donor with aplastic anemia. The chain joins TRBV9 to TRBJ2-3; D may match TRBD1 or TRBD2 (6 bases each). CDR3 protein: CASSSRGGDTQYF. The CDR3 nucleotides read TGTGCCAGCAGCTCACGAGGGGGGGATACGCAGTATTTT. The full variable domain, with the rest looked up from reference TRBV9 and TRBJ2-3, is DSGVTQTPKHLITATGQRVTLRCSPRSGDLSVYWYQQSLDQGLQFLIQYYNGEERAKGNILERFSAQQFPDLHSELNLSSLELGDSALYFCASSSRGGDTQYFGPGTRLTVL.